This T cell receptor (beta chain) was profiled in a study of blood T cell repertoires in COVID-19. Study background: Samples came from the United States, Italy and Spain, spanning acute and convalescent COVID-19. PBMCs, B-cell-depleted T cells, or T cells provided the cDNA or gDNA that made up the material.

This clone was seen a handful of times. TCRdb's copy holds only in-frame clones and misses some; the assay was immunoSEQ multiplex PCR. This sample has under 200,000 clones; roughly 84% occur once, and the top ten carry approximately 2.5%. The specimen sequenced was peripheral blood. The sequence was obtained from a human donor with acute or convalescent COVID-19. The donor label of this sample is uncertain.

Written as DNA, the CDR3 is TGTGCCAGCAGCCTGACAGGGTCGAACACCGGGGAGCTGTTTTTT. It translates to CASSLTGSNTGELFF. This chain connects TRBV9 to TRBJ2-2; TRBD1 matches 7 bases. J lost 0 bases, V lost 4 bases, and 3 bases had no gene match. The CDR3 is made up of 15 amino acids. Germline assignment: CDR1 SGDLS and CDR2 YYNGEE.